Detailed here is one T cell receptor (beta chain). What it binds is not known. The data were taken from a study of CD8 T cells in ankylosing spondylitis. Study-wide findings and caveats: Characteristic, it appeared, of ankylosing spondylitis blood was a TCR beta motif of eight highly homologous variants.

One entry per CDR3 protein, called by TCRdb with MiXCR from the 5' RACE reads. The sample holds 130,000 or so distinct CDR3 sequences, under 20% seen once. CDR1 is SGHRS and CDR2 is YFSETQ in the germline V gene. The ends were cut back, 4 bases at V and 0 bases at J, with 11 bases in the middle. The CDR3 runs 15 residues. V usage is TRBV5-1 and J usage is TRBJ2-1; D is possibly TRBD1 or TRBD2 (5 bases each). The clonotype originates from a male donor with ankylosing spondylitis. Sequencing used blood, either unsorted or a sorted T cell fraction (not recorded which). CDR3 in amino acids: CASSEGYPSYNEQFF. As DNA, the CDR3 is TGCGCCAGCAGCGAGGGGTACCCCTCCTACAATGAGCAGTTCTTC.